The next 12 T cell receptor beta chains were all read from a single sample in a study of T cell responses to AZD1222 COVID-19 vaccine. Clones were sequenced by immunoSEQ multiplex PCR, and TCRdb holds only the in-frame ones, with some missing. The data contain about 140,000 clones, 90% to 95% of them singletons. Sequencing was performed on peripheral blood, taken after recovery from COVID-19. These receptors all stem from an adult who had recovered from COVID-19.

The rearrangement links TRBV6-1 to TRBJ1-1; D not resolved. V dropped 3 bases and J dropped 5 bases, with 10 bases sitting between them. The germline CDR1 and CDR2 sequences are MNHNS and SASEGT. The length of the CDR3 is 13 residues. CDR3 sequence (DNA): TGTGCCAGCAGTGAGTCACGGGAGACTGAAGCTTTCTTT. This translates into CASSESRETEAFF.

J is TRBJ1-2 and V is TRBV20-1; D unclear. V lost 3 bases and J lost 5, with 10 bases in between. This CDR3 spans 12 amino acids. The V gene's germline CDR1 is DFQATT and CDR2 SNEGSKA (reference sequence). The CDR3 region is CSASGDGYGYTF. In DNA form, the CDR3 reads TGCAGTGCTAGTGGAGACGGGTATGGCTACACCTTC.

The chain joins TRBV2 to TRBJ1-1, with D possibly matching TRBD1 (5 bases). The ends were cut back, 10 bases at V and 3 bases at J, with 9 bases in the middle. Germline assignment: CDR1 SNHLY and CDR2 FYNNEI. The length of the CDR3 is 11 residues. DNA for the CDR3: TGTGCCATCGGGACCTACACTGAAGCTTTCTTT. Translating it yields CAIGTYTEAFF.

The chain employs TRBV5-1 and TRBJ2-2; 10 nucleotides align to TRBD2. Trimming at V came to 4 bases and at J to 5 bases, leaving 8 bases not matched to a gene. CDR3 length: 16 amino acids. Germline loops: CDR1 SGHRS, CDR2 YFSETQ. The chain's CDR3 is CASSPELAGYTGELFF. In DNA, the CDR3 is TGCGCCAGCAGCCCCGAACTAGCGGGATATACCGGGGAGCTGTTTTTT.

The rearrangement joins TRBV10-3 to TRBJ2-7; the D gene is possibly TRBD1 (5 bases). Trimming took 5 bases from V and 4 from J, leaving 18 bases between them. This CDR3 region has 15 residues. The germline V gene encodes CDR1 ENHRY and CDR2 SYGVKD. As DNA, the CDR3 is TGTGCCATCAGTTCTCAGGGCCTTCGTCGGTACGAGCAGTACTTC. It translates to CAISSQGLRRYEQYF.

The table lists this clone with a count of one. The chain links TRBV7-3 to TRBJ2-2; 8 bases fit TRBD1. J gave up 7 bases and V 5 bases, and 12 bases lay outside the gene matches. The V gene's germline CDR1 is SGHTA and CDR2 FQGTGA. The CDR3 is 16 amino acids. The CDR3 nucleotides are TGTGCCAGCAGCCCAACTCAGGGGGCGATGGGCGGGGAGCTGTTTTTT. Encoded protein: CASSPTQGAMGGELFF.

The CDR3 spells CASSSLQGNHGYTF. DNA for the CDR3: TGTGCCAGTAGTTCCCTCCAGGGGAACCATGGCTACACCTTC. The chain carries TRBV19 and TRBJ1-2, with D possibly matching TRBD1 (6 bases). Germline loops: CDR1 LNHDA, CDR2 SQIVND (reference sequence). V was clipped by 5 bases and J by 6 bases, with 16 bases between them. The CDR3 has 14 residues.

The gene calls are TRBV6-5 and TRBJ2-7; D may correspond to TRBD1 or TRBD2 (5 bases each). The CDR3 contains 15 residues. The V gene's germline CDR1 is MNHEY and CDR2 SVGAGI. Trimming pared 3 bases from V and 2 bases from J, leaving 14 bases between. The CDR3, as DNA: TGTGCCAGCAGTTATGTTTTAGGGGAGACCTACGAGCAGTACTTC. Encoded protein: CASSYVLGETYEQYF.

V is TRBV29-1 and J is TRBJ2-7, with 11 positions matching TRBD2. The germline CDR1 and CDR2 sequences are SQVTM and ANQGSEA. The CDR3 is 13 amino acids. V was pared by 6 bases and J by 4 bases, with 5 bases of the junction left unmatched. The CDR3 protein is CSVRGLAEYEQYF. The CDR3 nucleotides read TGCAGCGTGAGGGGACTAGCGGAATACGAGCAGTACTTC.

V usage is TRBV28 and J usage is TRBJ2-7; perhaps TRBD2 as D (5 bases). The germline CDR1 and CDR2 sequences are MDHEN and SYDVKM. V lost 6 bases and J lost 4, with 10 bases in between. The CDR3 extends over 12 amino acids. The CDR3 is CASSRTRYEQYF. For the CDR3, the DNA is TGTGCCAGCAGCCGGACTCGGTACGAGCAGTACTTC.

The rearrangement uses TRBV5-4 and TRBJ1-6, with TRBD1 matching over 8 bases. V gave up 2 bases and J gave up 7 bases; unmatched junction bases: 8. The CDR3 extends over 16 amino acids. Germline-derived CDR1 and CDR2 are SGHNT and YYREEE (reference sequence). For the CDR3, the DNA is TGTGCCAGCAGCTTAGGTCCCGACAGGGGCAATTCACCCCTCCACTTT. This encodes CASSLGPDRGNSPLHF.

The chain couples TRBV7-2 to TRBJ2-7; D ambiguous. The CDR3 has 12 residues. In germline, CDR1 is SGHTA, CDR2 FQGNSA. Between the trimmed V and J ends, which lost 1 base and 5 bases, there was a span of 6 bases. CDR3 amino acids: CASSLDLDEQYF. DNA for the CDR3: TGTGCCAGCAGCTTAGACCTAGACGAGCAGTACTTC.